The clone carrying this T cell receptor beta chain was counted between two and nine times. As yet, its antigen is unknown. This CDR3 contains 13 residues. J lost 5 bases, V lost 4 bases, and 5 bases had no gene match. Germline V lookup: CDR1 SQVTM, CDR2 ANQGSEA. The sample belongs to a study of beta chain features in type 1 diabetes. Regarding the study as a whole: Shorter TCRB CDR3s, moderately but significantly so, were found in Type 1 diabetes patients in all four CD4+ subsets.

Donors contributed one heparinised blood draw apiece, averaging about 116 mL. Naive, central memory, regulatory and stem cell-like memory cells within the CD4+ compartment were sorted using CD45RO/CCR7/CD25/CD127/CD95/CD27. In all sorted populations, purity surpassed 95%. Reverse transcription of all isolated RNA meant that expressed TCRB transcripts were sequenced. Profiling relied on immunoSEQ multiplex PCR, and the TCRdb table lists in-frame clones only, not all of them. The table lists a few hundred thousand clones, approximately 13% of them singletons. This chain joins TRBV29-1 and TRBJ1-1; 9 bases align to TRBD1. The source material was naive CD4+ T cells from blood. The origin of this receptor is a woman in her late teens or twenties with type 1 diabetes. The CDR3 sequence: CSVGPQGATEAFF. The CDR3 coding sequence is TGCAGCGTTGGGCCACAGGGGGCAACTGAAGCTTTCTTT.